The source of this T cell receptor (beta chain) is a study of blood T cell repertoires in COVID-19. Whole-study context: Acute-phase and convalescent COVID-19 samples originated in the United States, Italy and Spain. T cells, B-cell-depleted T cells, or PBMCs supplied cDNA or gDNA.

The CDR3 consists of 14 residues. Per the germline V gene, CDR1 is LGHDT and CDR2 is YNNKEL (reference sequence). The V and J ends lost 0 bases and 3 bases respectively, with 6 bases between them. In the original analysis: Amplification of reference gene primers was used by the study to estimate nucleated cell counts. Assay: immunoSEQ multiplex PCR; the TCRdb copy retains only in-frame clones and omits some. Clonal size and the V and J genes are those of that table, whereas D and trimming came from the DNA. The sample shows around 260,000 clones, more than 85% of them seen only once. This chain uses TRBV3-1 (or the pseudogene TRBV3-2) with TRBJ2-1; D is ambiguous. This receptor was obtained from a man aged 25-40 years with acute or convalescent COVID-19. Sequencing used peripheral blood. This chain's CDR3 is CASSQERYYNEQFF. The CDR3, as DNA: TGTGCCAGCAGCCAAGAGCGTTACTACAATGAGCAGTTCTTC.